The 32 T cell receptor beta chains listed next were all sequenced from one sample in a study of blood T cell repertoires in COVID-19. Sequenced by immunoSEQ multiplex PCR; TCRdb stores in-frame clones only, minus some. Of over 50,000 clones listed, around 85% are singletons. Material: peripheral blood. The receptors shown here come from a man aged 65 to 85 with acute or convalescent COVID-19.

This chain links TRBV15 with TRBJ2-1; possibly TRBD1 for D (5 bases). The germline V gene has CDR1 LNHNV and CDR2 YYDKDF (reference sequence). The V end lost 5 bases, the J end lost 4 bases, and 9 bases lay between the germline ends. The CDR3 length is 13 residues. Written as DNA, the CDR3 is TGTGCCACCAGCGTGGGGCAGTACAATGAGCAGTTCTTC. Protein: CATSVGQYNEQFF.

This clone was recorded only once. J is TRBJ2-7 and V is TRBV4-1; a weak D match, TRBD1 (6 bases). With 2 bases removed from V and 3 bases from J, the gap between germline ends came to 20 bases. CDR3 length: 17 amino acids. From germline, CDR1 is MGHRA and CDR2 YSYEKL. The CDR3 here is CASSQRTTGTLVYEQYF. CDR3 bases: TGCGCCAGCAGCCAACGTACGACCGGGACACTAGTCTACGAGCAGTACTTC.

V and J are TRBV6-6 and TRBJ1-5; D remains unclear. Germline assignment: CDR1 MNHNY and CDR2 SVGAGI (reference sequence). Trimming removed 8 bases at V and 4 bases at J, with 9 bases between. CDR3 length equals 12 residues. DNA for the CDR3: TGTGCCAGCCGGGATAATAATCAGCCCCAGCATTTT. This codes for CASRDNNQPQHF.

This clone was detected a few times. The genes are TRBV6-5 and TRBJ2-5, with 8 bases matching TRBD2. The CDR3 is made up of 14 amino acids. The germline V gene encodes CDR1 MNHEY and CDR2 SVGAGI. V gave up 7 bases and J gave up 4 bases; unmatched junction bases: 8. Here the CDR3 reads CASTPGLEVETQYF. The CDR3 DNA sequence: TGTGCCAGCACCCCGGGACTAGAGGTAGAGACCCAGTACTTC.

The V and J genes are TRBV7-9 and TRBJ2-2; possibly TRBD2 for D (6 bases). The ends were cut back, 5 bases at V and 4 bases at J, with 11 bases in the middle. The germline gives CDR1 SEHNR, CDR2 FQNEAQ (reference sequence). The CDR3 has 14 amino acids. Here the CDR3 DNA reads TGTGCCAGCAGCGCCCGGGACTTCACCGGGGAGCTGTTTTTT. Its translation: CASSARDFTGELFF.

A word on this clone: The same CDR3 also results from other DNA sequences found in this sample. V and J are TRBV7-3 and TRBJ2-3; a possible D gene is TRBD1 (6 bases). V was clipped by 0 bases and J by 0 bases, with 7 bases between them. CDR3 size: 15 residues. Germline-derived CDR1 and CDR2 are SGHTA and FQGTGA. Here the CDR3 DNA reads TGTGCCAGCAGCTTAACAGGGGGTAGCACAGATACGCAGTATTTT. Residues: CASSLTGGSTDTQYF.

The chain employs TRBV18 and TRBJ1-4; D is perhaps TRBD1 (5 bases). The ends were cut back, 2 bases at V and 3 bases at J, with 10 bases in the middle. Germline V gene data show CDR1 as KGHSH and CDR2 as LQKENI. CDR3 size: 15 residues. CDR3 sequence: CASSPGAPANEKLFF. CDR3 nucleotide sequence: TGTGCCAGCTCACCAGGGGCACCAGCTAATGAAAAACTGTTTTTT. The whole variable domain, remainder taken from reference TRBV18 and TRBJ1-4, is NAGVMQNPRHLVRRRGQEARLRCSPMKGHSHVYWYRQLPEEGLKFMVYLQKENIIDESGMPKERFSAEFPKEGPSILRIQQVVRGDSAAYFCASSPGAPANEKLFFGSGTQLSVL.

The chain combines TRBV6-5 with TRBJ2-7; the match to TRBD1 covers 8 bases. The CDR3 loop spans 13 amino acids. Trimming cost V 6 bases and J 5 bases; bases outside gene matches: 6. CDR1 is MNHEY, CDR2 SVGAGI, per germline. Here the CDR3 DNA reads TGTGCCAGCAGCAGACCGGACAGGGACGAGCAGTACTTC. It is translated as CASSRPDRDEQYF.

The rearrangement joins TRBV5-4 to TRBJ2-5; D possibly corresponds to TRBD2 (5 bases). The CDR3 consists of 14 residues. Germline assignment: CDR1 SGHNT and CDR2 YYREEE (reference sequence). V lost 0 bases to trimming and J lost 2 bases, with 8 bases between them. The CDR3 coding sequence is TGTGCCAGCAGCTTGGGGACTTTACAAGAGACCCAGTACTTC. The encoded protein is CASSLGTLQETQYF.

The chain joins TRBV7-2 to TRBJ2-1, with 7 nucleotides matching TRBD2. Germline-derived CDR1 and CDR2 are SGHTA and FQGNSA. J lost 2 bases, V lost 3 bases, and 7 bases had no gene match. This CDR3 region has 16 residues. The CDR3 loop is CASSLGGGLTYNEQFF. The CDR3 nucleotides read TGTGCCAGCAGCTTGGGGGGGGGTCTGACCTACAATGAGCAGTTCTTC.

The V call is TRBV5-1, the J call TRBJ2-1; 7 nucleotides align to TRBD1. Germline CDR1 SGHRS, CDR2 YFSETQ. Trimming at V came to 4 bases and at J to 9 bases, leaving 10 bases not matched to a gene. This CDR3 is 14 amino acids long. The CDR3 DNA follows: TGCGCCAGCAGCCCCGGCCAGGGGGTGGGTGAGCAGTTCTTC. It is translated as CASSPGQGVGEQFF.

The rearrangement joins TRBV29-1 to TRBJ2-2; tentative D call: TRBD1 (5 bases). V was clipped by 4 bases and J by 1 base, with 10 bases between them. The CDR3 is 14 residues long. CDR1 and CDR2 from the germline V gene are SQVTM and ANQGSEA. The CDR3, as DNA: TGCAGCGTTGGGGGAACAGGGAACACCGGGGAGCTGTTTTTT. Protein product: CSVGGTGNTGELFF.

The chain couples TRBV3-1 (or the pseudogene TRBV3-2) to TRBJ2-4, with 7 bases fitting TRBD2. The germline V gene has CDR1 LGHDT and CDR2 YNNKEL (reference sequence). The CDR3 totals 18 residues. The V and J ends lost 3 bases and 4 bases, in that order; junction bases with no gene match: 15. The CDR3 sequence is CASSHVPSGGERKNIQYF. CDR3 nucleotide sequence: TGTGCCAGCAGCCATGTACCCTCGGGGGGAGAGAGGAAAAACATTCAGTACTTC.

This sequence joins TRBV5-1 and TRBJ2-1; TRBD1 agrees at 9 bases. Germline V gives CDR1 SGHRS, CDR2 YFSETQ. This CDR3 contains 14 residues. V was pared by 0 bases and J by 8 bases, with 3 bases of the junction left unmatched. CDR3 sequence: CASSLEGQGYEQFF. The CDR3 nucleotides read TGCGCCAGCAGCTTGGAAGGACAGGGGTATGAGCAGTTCTTC.

The rearrangement links TRBV9 to TRBJ2-5, with D unclear. V was pared by 4 bases and J by 2 bases, with 12 bases between. The germline CDR1 and CDR2 sequences are SGDLS and YYNGEE. This CDR3 is built from 14 residues. The CDR3 here is CASSLRQGQETQYF. The CDR3 DNA follows: TGTGCCAGCAGCTTACGACAAGGACAAGAGACCCAGTACTTC. Full variable domain (outside the CDR3, taken from reference TRBV9 and TRBJ2-5): DSGVTQTPKHLITATGQRVTLRCSPRSGDLSVYWYQQSLDQGLQFLIQYYNGEERAKGNILERFSAQQFPDLHSELNLSSLELGDSALYFCASSLRQGQETQYFGPGTRLLVL.

The chain recombines TRBV6-5 with TRBJ1-1, with D possibly being TRBD1 (6 bases). V lost 7 bases and J lost 4, with 13 bases in between. In germline, CDR1 is MNHEY, CDR2 SVGAGI. CDR3 length: 13 residues. CDR3 protein: CASNRDRGTEAFF. As DNA, the CDR3 is TGTGCCAGCAACAGGGATCGTGGCACTGAAGCTTTCTTT.

The chain carries TRBV5-5 and TRBJ2-3; D not resolved. Germline CDR1 is SGHKS and CDR2 is YYEKEE (reference sequence). The CDR3 loop spans 14 amino acids. Trimming took 0 bases from V and 1 from J, leaving 6 bases between them. This CDR3 reads CASSLAGRTDTQYF. The CDR3 nucleotides are TGTGCCAGCAGCTTGGCTGGGCGCACAGATACGCAGTATTTT.

This sequence joins TRBV6-5 and TRBJ1-4; D gene uncertain. Germline values: CDR1 MNHEY, CDR2 SVGAGI. The CDR3 runs to 15 residues. V lost 8 bases and J lost 0, with 13 bases in between. CDR3 loop: CASSSIPATNEKLFF. CDR3 bases: TGTGCCAGCTCCTCTATTCCCGCAACTAATGAAAAACTGTTTTTT.

A few counts support this clone. This rearrangement joins TRBV12-3 or TRBV12-4 to TRBJ2-1, with D unclear. This CDR3 is 13 amino acids long. Trimming cost V 2 bases and J 3 bases, with 5 bases left between them. CDR3 DNA: TGTGCCAGCAGTTTATCCAACTACAATGAGCAGTTCTTC. Protein: CASSLSNYNEQFF.

J is TRBJ2-4 and V is TRBV3-1 (or the pseudogene TRBV3-2); TRBD2 aligns across 8 bases. V lost 1 base, J lost 9 bases, and 11 bases stayed unmatched. The CDR3 covers 16 residues. In germline, CDR1 is LGHDT, CDR2 YNNKEL (reference sequence). The CDR3 loop reads CASSQGSGGPYAIQYF. The CDR3 DNA reads as TGTGCCAGCAGCCAAGGATCGGGGGGGCCTTACGCCATTCAGTACTTC.

The chain employs TRBV6-1 and TRBJ2-2; TRBD2 is a possible D gene (6 bases). The CDR3 is made up of 17 amino acids. V was cut by 1 base and J by 3 bases, with 15 bases left in between. From germline, CDR1 is MNHNS and CDR2 SASEGT. The DNA for the CDR3 is TGTGCCAGCAGTGAAGTCATCTGGGGGGTGGACACCGGGGAGCTGTTTTTT. Protein product: CASSEVIWGVDTGELFF.

The chain recombines TRBV2 with TRBJ1-1, with 7 positions matching TRBD1. This CDR3 region has 15 residues. The ends lost 6 bases at V and 2 bases at J; junction bases unmatched: 9. Germline V gene data show CDR1 as SNHLY and CDR2 as FYNNEI. The CDR3 spells CASSYLGQSNTEAFF. DNA of the CDR3: TGTGCCAGCAGCTACTTGGGACAGTCAAACACTGAAGCTTTCTTT.

The chain couples TRBV5-8 to TRBJ1-5, with 7 bases lining up with TRBD1. J lost 2 bases, V lost 4 bases, and 3 bases had no gene match. The CDR3 extends over 14 amino acids. Germline V gene data show CDR1 as SGHTS and CDR2 as YDEGEE. The CDR3 DNA sequence: TGTGCCAGCAGCCGGGACAGAGGCAATCAGCCCCAGCATTTT. This gives the protein CASSRDRGNQPQHF.

The V gene is TRBV12-5, the J gene TRBJ2-2; weak D call: TRBD2 (6 bases). Trimming removed 0 bases from V and 3 bases from J, with 8 bases in between. Germline CDR1 reads LGHNT; CDR2 reads FRNRAP. This CDR3 is built from 15 residues. CDR3 region: CASGLVLADTGELFF. The CDR3 DNA follows: TGTGCTAGTGGTTTGGTACTAGCTGACACCGGGGAGCTGTTTTTT.

V and J are TRBV18 and TRBJ1-2, with D unresolved. From germline, CDR1 is KGHSH and CDR2 LQKENI. The germline V and J ends were trimmed by 3 bases and 0 bases, with 8 bases remaining between them. CDR3 length: 14 residues. The CDR3 nucleotides are TGTGCCAGCTCACCCCAGGCCACTAACTATGGCTACACCTTC. This translates into CASSPQATNYGYTF.

The rearrangement links TRBV2 to TRBJ2-1; perhaps TRBD2 as D (5 bases). The CDR3 sequence is 16 residues long. Germline V gene sequence: CDR1 SNHLY, CDR2 FYNNEI. V was shortened by 7 bases and J by 4 bases, with 20 bases between the two germline ends. CDR3 bases: TGTGCCAGCACCCGACCGGTGACTACCGCTTACAATGAGCAGTTCTTC. As protein: CASTRPVTTAYNEQFF.

This clone was seen a handful of times. The chain has TRBV9 and TRBJ1-2, with D uncertain. CDR1 is SGDLS and CDR2 is YYNGEE in the germline V gene. The V and J ends lost 4 bases and 7 bases respectively, with 14 bases between them. The CDR3 contains 13 residues. Written as DNA, the CDR3 is TGTGCCAGCAGCCAGCCCGAAACGGGTGGCTACACCTTC. Amino acids: CASSQPETGGYTF.

The rearrangement uses TRBV7-9 and TRBJ1-3; 11 bases are a match to TRBD1. Germline V gives CDR1 SEHNR, CDR2 FQNEAQ (reference sequence). The CDR3 contains 17 residues. V lost 5 bases to trimming and J lost 0 bases; unmatched junction nucleotides: 6. In DNA, the CDR3 is TGTGCCAGCAGCCTCACCGGGACAGGGGGCTCTGGAAACACCATATATTTT. It translates to CASSLTGTGGSGNTIYF.

The gene calls are TRBV2 and TRBJ2-3; TRBD2 matches at 7 bases. Germline CDR1 is SNHLY and CDR2 is FYNNEI. J gave up 8 bases and V 10 bases, and 15 bases lay outside the gene matches. The CDR3 consists of 14 residues. CDR3 sequence: CATLRGEEMGTQYF. Written as DNA, the CDR3 is TGTGCCACCCTTCGGGGGGAAGAAATGGGTACGCAGTATTTT.

V and J are TRBV10-3 and TRBJ1-4; 8 bases agree with TRBD1. The germline V gene has CDR1 ENHRY and CDR2 SYGVKD. The CDR3 contains 14 residues. V shed 4 bases and J 5 bases; nucleotides not matched to a gene: 3. The CDR3 loop reads CAISAGGANEKLFF. The CDR3 nucleotides are TGTGCCATCAGTGCAGGGGGCGCGAATGAAAAACTGTTTTTT.

CDR3 sequence reads: CASKIETSANIQYF. The CDR3 nucleotides are TGTGCCAGCAAGATCGAGACTAGCGCAAACATTCAGTACTTC. The chain is built from TRBV2 and TRBJ2-4; TRBD2 agrees at 8 bases. CDR1 and CDR2 from the germline V gene are SNHLY and FYNNEI. V was clipped by 7 bases and J by 6 bases; unmatched bases: 8. The CDR3 covers 14 residues. Using reference TRBV2 and TRBJ2-4 for the parts outside the CDR3, the full variable domain is EPEVTQTPSHQVTQMGQEVILRCVPISNHLYFYWYRQILGQKVEFLVSFYNNEISEKSEIFDDQFSVERPDGSNFTLKIRSTKLEDSAMYFCASKIETSANIQYFGAGTRLSVL.

CDR3 amino acids: CASSRDASGGGGDTQYF. The CDR3 DNA is TGTGCCAGCAGCCGGGATGCTAGCGGGGGAGGTGGAGATACGCAGTATTTT. V is TRBV3-1 (or the pseudogene TRBV3-2) and J is TRBJ2-3, with 10 bases fitting TRBD2. V dropped 4 bases and J dropped 5; count of bases not matched to a gene: 12. Germline values: CDR1 LGHDT, CDR2 YNNKEL (reference sequence). There are 17 residues in the CDR3.